Listed here are 25 T cell receptor beta chains from one sample, sequenced in a study of OX40 agonist ivuxolimab in advanced cancers. Assay used: immunoSEQ multiplex PCR; TCRdb lists only in-frame clones, some missing. The table records just under 20,000 clones, 74% of them present only once. Material: CD4+ or CD8+ T cells sorted from blood, obtained in a trial of the OX40 agonist ivuxolimab. The receptors here all came from an adult with an advanced solid tumor such as melanoma, head and neck, liver or kidney cancer.

The table lists this clone with a few counts. The J gene is TRBJ1-6, the V gene TRBV6-4; possible D gene TRBD1, 5 bases. Germline V gene lookup returns CDR1 MRHNA and CDR2 SNTAGT. The ends were cut back, 3 bases at V and 7 bases at J, with 10 bases in the middle. The CDR3 is made up of 14 amino acids. The CDR3 loop reads CASSEQEANSPLHF. The DNA of the CDR3 is TGTGCCAGCAGTGAACAGGAGGCCAATTCACCCCTCCACTTT.

This chain links TRBV6-5 with TRBJ2-7; the D gene is possibly TRBD2 (5 bases). This CDR3 spans 13 amino acids. Germline loops: CDR1 MNHEY, CDR2 SVGAGI. The V end was cut by 5 bases, the J end by 0 bases, with 8 bases between. CDR3 loop: CASSDGISYEQYF. In DNA form, the CDR3 reads TGTGCCAGCAGTGACGGGATCTCCTACGAGCAGTACTTC.

This chain joins TRBV13 and TRBJ2-7, with 8 bases that match TRBD1. Germline CDR1 PRHDT, CDR2 FYEKMQ (reference sequence). The CDR3 extends over 14 amino acids. Trimming took 4 bases from V and 0 from J; bases not matched to a gene: 2. This chain's CDR3 is CASSSDRASYEQYF. CDR3 DNA: TGTGCCAGCAGCTCGGACAGGGCCTCCTACGAGCAGTACTTC.

The genes are TRBV29-1 and TRBJ1-1; 9 positions agree with TRBD1. Germline V lookup: CDR1 SQVTM, CDR2 ANQGSEA. The V gene end was trimmed by 3 bases and the J gene end by 7 bases; junction bases not matched to a gene: 9. The CDR3 loop spans 14 amino acids. The CDR3 spells CSVEDDRGGSEAFF. The CDR3 nucleotides read TGCAGCGTTGAGGACGACAGGGGGGGGAGTGAAGCTTTCTTT.

The chain couples TRBV5-1 to TRBJ2-2; D gene uncertain. The CDR3 extends over 14 amino acids. CDR1 is SGHRS, CDR2 YFSETQ, per germline. The germline V and J ends were trimmed by 5 bases and 0 bases, with 8 bases remaining between them. CDR3 nucleotide sequence: TGCGCCAGCAGTTTGTTCGCGAACACCGGGGAGCTGTTTTTT. This sequence encodes CASSLFANTGELFF.

There are a few counts of this clone. This chain links TRBV14 with TRBJ1-6; possibly TRBD1 for D (5 bases). Between the trimmed V and J ends, which lost 1 base and 7 bases, there was a span of 11 bases. Germline CDR1 and CDR2: SGHDN and FVKESK. CDR3 size: 15 residues. The CDR3 is CASSQVRGSNSPLHF. Written as DNA, the CDR3 is TGTGCCAGCAGCCAAGTGCGGGGCTCAAATTCACCCCTCCACTTT.

CDR3 amino acids: CASSIGQGDNEQFF. CDR3 nucleotides: TGTGCCAGTAGTATAGGACAGGGGGACAATGAGCAGTTCTTC. The rearrangement joins TRBV19 to TRBJ2-1; 9 bases line up with TRBD1. This CDR3 region has 14 residues. The germline V gene encodes CDR1 LNHDA and CDR2 SQIVND (reference sequence). With V trimmed by 1 base and J by 5 bases, 0 bases remained unmatched.

J is TRBJ2-3 and V is TRBV5-6; D could derive from TRBD1 or TRBD2 (5 bases each). From germline, CDR1 is SGHDT and CDR2 YYEEEE. Trimming took 2 bases from V and 1 from J, leaving 11 bases between them. The CDR3 has 15 residues. The DNA of the CDR3 is TGTGCCAGCAGCTTAATTTTGGGACGCACAGATACGCAGTATTTT. This gives the protein CASSLILGRTDTQYF.

J is TRBJ2-1 and V is TRBV6-6, with D uncertain. The CDR3 totals 12 residues. V was cut by 5 bases and J by 2 bases, with 4 bases left in between. CDR1 and CDR2 (germline): MNHNY, SVGAGI (reference sequence). CDR3 DNA: TGTGCCAGCAGTGACACCTACAATGAGCAGTTCTTC. Translating it yields CASSDTYNEQFF.

The genes are TRBV19 and TRBJ2-2, with D perhaps matching TRBD2 (5 bases). The CDR3 has 13 residues. Per the germline V gene, CDR1 is LNHDA and CDR2 is SQIVND (reference sequence). V was cut by 10 bases and J by 6 bases, with 15 bases left in between. The CDR3 spells CANSPGDPGELFF. The CDR3 DNA reads as TGTGCCAATAGCCCCGGGGATCCCGGGGAGCTGTTTTTT.

This chain connects TRBV18 to TRBJ2-7; D possibly uses TRBD1 or TRBD2 (5 bases each). Germline CDR1 and CDR2: KGHSH and LQKENI. Trimming removed 3 bases from V and 4 bases from J, with 10 bases in between. The CDR3 totals 13 residues. The CDR3 DNA sequence: TGTGCCAGCTCACCTCGGGACGTATACGAGCAGTACTTC. Protein: CASSPRDVYEQYF.

V gene TRBV29-1 combines with J gene TRBJ2-7; 7 nucleotides align to TRBD1. V dropped 1 base and J dropped 1; count of bases not matched to a gene: 10. Germline V gene sequence: CDR1 SQVTM, CDR2 ANQGSEA. The length of the CDR3 is 16 residues. In DNA form, the CDR3 reads TGCAGCGTTGAAGTAGTTAATCTGGGACAGTCCTACGAGCAGTACTTC. This sequence encodes CSVEVVNLGQSYEQYF.

This clone showed up just once. The genes are TRBV7-8 and TRBJ2-7; 9 bases are shared with TRBD1. The CDR3 covers 14 residues. Germline lookup yields CDR1 SGHVS and CDR2 FQNEAQ. V shed 5 bases, J shed 3 bases, and the junction held 5 bases outside the gene matches. CDR3 sequence reads: CASSPRDRVYEQYF. CDR3 sequence (DNA): TGTGCCAGCAGCCCCCGGGACAGGGTCTACGAGCAGTACTTC. The variable domain in full, completed from reference TRBV7-8 and TRBJ2-7, reads GAGVSQSPRYKVAKRGQDVALRCDPISGHVSLFWYQQALGQGPEFLTYFQNEAQLDKSGLPSDRFFAERPEGSVSTLKIQRTQQEDSAVYLCASSPRDRVYEQYFGPGTRLTVT.

V gene TRBV19 combines with J gene TRBJ2-3, with D hard to call. The CDR3 covers 17 residues. V lost 0 bases, J lost 0 bases, and 13 bases lay in between. The germline V gene has CDR1 LNHDA and CDR2 SQIVND (reference sequence). CDR3 region: CASSIDLLGWSTDTQYF. The CDR3 DNA reads as TGTGCCAGTAGTATAGATCTCTTGGGGTGGAGCACAGATACGCAGTATTTT. The whole variable domain, remainder taken from reference TRBV19 and TRBJ2-3, is DGGITQSPKYLFRKEGQNVTLSCEQNLNHDAMYWYRQDPGQGLRLIYYSQIVNDFQKGDIAEGYSVSREKKESFPLTVTSAQKNPTAFYLCASSIDLLGWSTDTQYFGPGTRLTVL.

V and J are TRBV28 and TRBJ2-2; TRBD2 agrees at 8 bases. Germline V gene lookup returns CDR1 MDHEN and CDR2 SYDVKM. The CDR3 spans 17 residues. V lost 3 bases and J lost 3; bases outside the gene matches: 9. CDR3 coding DNA: TGTGCCAGCAGTTTGCGCTGGGGACTAGGATACACCGGGGAGCTGTTTTTT. Translated, it gives CASSLRWGLGYTGELFF.

This clone occurred a few times. The chain has TRBV27 and TRBJ2-2; D remains unclear. Between the trimmed V and J ends, which lost 6 bases and 5 bases, there was a span of 10 bases. CDR3 length: 13 amino acids. The V gene's germline CDR1 is MNHEY and CDR2 SMNVEV (reference sequence). This CDR3 reads CASRRTVTGELFF. In nucleotides, the CDR3 is TGTGCCAGCAGAAGGACCGTTACCGGGGAGCTGTTTTTT.

Comments on this clone: This likely came from a read error, as a far larger clone is one base away. Other DNA sequences in this specimen translate into the identical CDR3. The chain is built from TRBV19 and TRBJ2-1; D unclear. Germline V CDR1 and CDR2: LNHDA, SQIVND (reference sequence). With 1 base removed from V and 5 bases from J, the gap between germline ends came to 12 bases. The CDR3 is 15 residues long. CDR3 protein: CASSIGPLEHNEQFF. The CDR3 DNA sequence: TGTGCCAGTAGTATAGGCCCCCTAGAACACAATGAGCAGTTCTTC.

In DNA, the CDR3 is TGCGCCAGCAGCCAGCGGACAGGGGGCAGGGAGACCCAGTACTTC. Its protein is CASSQRTGGRETQYF. This chain connects TRBV4-1 to TRBJ2-5; 11 bases align to TRBD1. The trim removed 3 bases at V and 5 bases at J, leaving 5 bases unmatched. The CDR3 length is 15 residues. CDR1 is MGHRA and CDR2 is YSYEKL in the germline V gene.

CDR3 amino acids: CASSYLDASNQPQHF. In DNA, the CDR3 is TGTGCCAGCAGTTACCTGGACGCCAGCAATCAGCCCCAGCATTTT. V is TRBV6-5 and J is TRBJ1-5; D remains unclear. The CDR3 runs 15 residues. CDR1 and CDR2 from the germline V gene are MNHEY and SVGAGI. V was clipped by 2 bases and J by 1 base, with 9 bases between them.

The chain is built from TRBV11-2 and TRBJ1-1, with no clear D. The CDR3 is made up of 13 amino acids. Germline V lookup: CDR1 SGHAT, CDR2 FQNNGV. V dropped 5 bases and J dropped 0 bases, with 7 bases sitting between them. The CDR3 sequence: CASSPQMNTEAFF. In nucleotides, the CDR3 is TGTGCCAGCAGCCCCCAGATGAACACTGAAGCTTTCTTT.

This clone was seen more than once but under ten times. Other nucleotide sequences in the sample specify the same CDR3. The rearrangement uses TRBV28 and TRBJ1-2; D call uncertain. Trimming removed 3 bases from V and 1 base from J, with 0 bases in between. Per the germline V gene, CDR1 is MDHEN and CDR2 is SYDVKM. This CDR3 comprises 11 residues. CDR3 region: CASSFNYGYTF. The CDR3 DNA is TGTGCCAGCAGTTTTAACTATGGCTACACCTTC.

The CDR3 spells CSGGTDICYTF. Here the CDR3 DNA reads TGCAGCGGAGGGACAGATATATGCTACACCTTC. The genes are TRBV29-1 and TRBJ1-2, with TRBD1 identical over 7 bases. The V gene's germline CDR1 is SQVTM and CDR2 ANQGSEA. This CDR3 region has 11 residues. Trimming cost V 7 bases and J 9 bases; bases outside gene matches: 8.

This clone was seen a few times. The genes are TRBV10-3 and TRBJ1-4; D gene uncertain. The CDR3 loop spans 14 amino acids. Trimming pared 0 bases from V and 8 bases from J, leaving 10 bases between. The germline V gene has CDR1 ENHRY and CDR2 SYGVKD. The CDR3 DNA reads TGTGCCATCAGTGAGTCGACCGGAGGGGAAAAACTGTTTTTT. Translated, it gives CAISESTGGEKLFF.

The table lists this clone with a count of one. The J gene is TRBJ2-7, the V gene TRBV18; TRBD1 aligns across 10 bases. CDR1 and CDR2 from the germline V gene are KGHSH and LQKENI. V shed 2 bases, J shed 5 bases, and the junction held 9 bases outside the gene matches. This CDR3 is 16 amino acids long. CDR3 in DNA: TGTGCCAGCTCACCAGGGACAGGGGTCTCGATCCACGAGCAGTACTTC. Translated, it gives CASSPGTGVSIHEQYF.

This chain connects TRBV27 to TRBJ2-3, with D unresolved. The ends were cut back, 2 bases at V and 2 bases at J, with 11 bases in the middle. CDR3 size: 15 residues. CDR1 and CDR2 (germline): MNHEY, SMNVEV (reference sequence). This CDR3 is CASSLRVGNTDTQYF. The CDR3 DNA follows: TGTGCCAGCAGTTTAAGGGTAGGGAACACAGATACGCAGTATTTT.